The T cell receptor (beta chain) described here comes from a study of blood T cells in healthy people across ages (dated by TCRdb to 2014 to 2015). A note on the overall study: In model experiments, template switching captured roughly one uniquely barcoded TCR beta cDNA molecule for every two T cells. The study analyzed two additional independent replicas of 1 million unique cDNA reads from the same blood draw for two donors, one aged 18 to 30 and one aged 80 or older. The study measured age-related changes in TCR beta repertoire diversity using deep sequencing normalized with unique cDNA molecular identifiers. The donors were split into four age groups: young (average roughly 15 years), middle-aged (39), aged (approximately 60) and long-lived (approximately 80). Results the study describes overall, beyond this receptor: The percentage of naive T cells measured by flow cytometry correlated strongly with observed TCR beta diversity. Observed TCR beta diversity per million T cells fell roughly linearly with age, and a significant reduction was already apparent by age about 36. Compared with the aged group, the long-lived group had more naive CD4+ T cells, fewer expanded clones and increased TCR diversity, suggesting age selection. Bulk unsorted PBMC profiling prevented conclusive comparison of naive and antigen-experienced compartments. Estimates of total diversity based on one million sequenced T cells were considered lower bounds and underestimates. The CMV infection status of donors was not known, potentially confounding age-related changes in expanded clonotypes.

Receptor amplification or capture employed 5' RACE. TCRdb records Illumina HiSeq 2500 as the sequencer. A second roughly 6 to 11 cycle PCR used a sample-barcoded 5' primer and a J-beta primer mix. A template-switch 5' adaptor carrying 12 random nucleotides introduced a unique molecular identifier onto each TCR beta cDNA molecule. Each sample yielded at least 2.5 million CDR3-containing paired-end reads. First-strand cDNA was synthesized from all RNA with the Mint cDNA synthesis kit, primed by a TRBC-specific oligonucleotide. After uracil-DNA glycosylase treatment, a first 18-cycle PCR used universal primers M1SS and BC2_uni_R on all cDNA. The original methods were these. For normalization, 1 million high-quality reads were randomly selected from each sample, with every read carrying a distinct molecular identifier. Instead of being binned into consensus sequences, reads with shared molecular identifiers were discarded. MiTCR, set to a Q25 quality threshold and the strictest error-elimination algorithm, was used for CDR3 identification, clonotype clustering and error correction. A nonparametric unseen species model with Euler transformation was used to estimate lower-bound total TCR beta diversity. TCRdb trimmed public reads at Q25 via fastp, called clones via MiXCR and kept in-frame beta chains. Here each entry gathers all rows of one CDR3 protein and keeps the most common genes and DNA. The V and J calls and clone size are TCRdb's, not the authors'. Present in this sample are 450,000 to 600,000 distinct CDR3 sequences, about 25% of which were seen just once. The ten largest clones represent over 3.5% of the sample.

From its cysteine to its phenylalanine, the CDR3 spans 15 amino acids. The kept DNA is CDR3 alone, 45 bases in frame from the first base. V ends up 0 bases short and J 5 bases short, with an unmatched junction base count of 6. Based on the germline V gene (reference sequence), the CDR1 and CDR2 sequences are GTSNPN and SVGIG. A note on this clonotype: Its specific antigen is unknown. Per-base qualities were not stored, and no clone one base away is much larger.

Systemically healthy Caucasian individuals from Russia, approximately 39 in total and aged roughly 6 to 100 years, were included as donors. Each donor gave ten milliliters of peripheral blood, drawn into EDTA-treated Vacutainer tubes. Ficoll-Paque density-gradient centrifugation was used to isolate PBMCs, with at least 6 million obtained per sample. Total RNA, at least 6 micrograms per sample, was extracted from PBMCs with Trizol reagent. The percentages of naive CD45RAhigh/CD27high T cells were determined by flow cytometry on a PBMC aliquot from every donor. In addition, the sample was reused for a study of T cells of mothers and their children. As that second paper reports: Nine systemically healthy Caucasian individuals served as donors, namely three mothers together with their six children. cDNA synthesis consumed the entire amount of extracted RNA, loaded at 1.5 ug RNA in each 15 ul reaction. Sample barcodes and 2-4 random nucleotides were added via the M1S primer in the second PCR. Over 8.5 million TCR beta CDR3 reads came from each mother, compared with some 3 million reads from each child. Thymic selection shapes the output of TCR recombination in a similar way in related and unrelated pairs, and inherited differences have a minor effect. Normalized repertoire overlap was always slightly but never significantly higher in related than unrelated mother-child pairs. No persistent microchimeric T cell clones were detected, at a sensitivity of around 97 clones per million clonotypes. Deep NGS was used in the study to compare the TCR beta repertoires of mothers and children and to look for features that separate related mother-child pairs from unrelated individuals. The mean age was about 37 +/- 4 years for the mothers and approximately 11 +/- 4 years for the children. After adapter ligation with NEBNext reagents, the libraries were sequenced on Illumina HiSeq 2000 with 100+100 nt paired-end reads. Mother and child libraries were prepared a month apart and sequenced in separate runs to prevent cross-contamination. For each donor, somewhere between about 450,000 and 2,200,000 distinct TCR beta clonotypes were identified. Naive TCR beta clonotypes were estimated from low-frequency clonotypes matched to each donor's FACS-determined naive share, without sorting.

The sample taken for sequencing was blood. This TCR came from a boy younger than 10 in good health. The chain is made from TRBV30 and TRBJ2-5; 10 bases in the junction line up with TRBD2. The base sequence is TGTGCCTGGAGTGTTGGCCTAGCGGGAGTGGAGACCCAGTACTTC. Translated, this is CAWSVGLAGVETQYF.